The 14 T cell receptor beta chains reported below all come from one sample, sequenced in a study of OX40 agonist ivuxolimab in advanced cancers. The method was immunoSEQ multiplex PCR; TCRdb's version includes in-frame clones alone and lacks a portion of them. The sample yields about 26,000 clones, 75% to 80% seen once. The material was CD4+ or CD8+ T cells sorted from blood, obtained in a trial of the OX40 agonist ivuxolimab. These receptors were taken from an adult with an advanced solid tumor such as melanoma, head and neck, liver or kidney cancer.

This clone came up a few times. The CDR3 DNA follows: TGTGCCAGCAGTCTGTGGGGGAACACTGAAGCTTTCTTT. This encodes CASSLWGNTEAFF. The chain employs TRBV6-4 and TRBJ1-1, with no clear D. V was pared by 5 bases and J by 1 base, with 8 bases between. CDR3 length: 13 amino acids. Germline values: CDR1 MRHNA, CDR2 SNTAGT.

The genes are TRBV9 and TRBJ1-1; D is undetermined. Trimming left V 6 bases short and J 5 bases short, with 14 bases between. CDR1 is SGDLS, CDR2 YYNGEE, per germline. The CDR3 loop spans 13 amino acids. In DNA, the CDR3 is TGTGCCAGCACCGAGGGTGTGGGGACTGAAGCTTTCTTT. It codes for CASTEGVGTEAFF. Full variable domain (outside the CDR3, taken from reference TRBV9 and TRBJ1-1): DSGVTQTPKHLITATGQRVTLRCSPRSGDLSVYWYQQSLDQGLQFLIQYYNGEERAKGNILERFSAQQFPDLHSELNLSSLELGDSALYFCASTEGVGTEAFFGQGTRLTVV.

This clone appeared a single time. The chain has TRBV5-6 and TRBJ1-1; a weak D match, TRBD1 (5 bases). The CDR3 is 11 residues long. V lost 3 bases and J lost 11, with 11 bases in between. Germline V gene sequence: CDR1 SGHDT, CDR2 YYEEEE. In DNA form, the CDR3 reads TGTGCCAGCAGCTACGGGCCAGGGGCTTTCTTT. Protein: CASSYGPGAFF.

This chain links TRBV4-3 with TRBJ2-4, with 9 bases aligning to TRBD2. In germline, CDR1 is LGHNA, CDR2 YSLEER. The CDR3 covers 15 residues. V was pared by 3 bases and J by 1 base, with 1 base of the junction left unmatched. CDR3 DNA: TGCGCCAGCAGCCATACTAGCGGGGCCAAAAACATTCAGTACTTC. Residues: CASSHTSGAKNIQYF.

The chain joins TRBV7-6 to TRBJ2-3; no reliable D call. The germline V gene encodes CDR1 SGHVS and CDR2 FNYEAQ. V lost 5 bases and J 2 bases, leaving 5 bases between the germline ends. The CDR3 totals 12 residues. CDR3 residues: CASSILTDTQYF. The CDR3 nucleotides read TGTGCCAGCAGCATACTCACAGATACGCAGTATTTT.

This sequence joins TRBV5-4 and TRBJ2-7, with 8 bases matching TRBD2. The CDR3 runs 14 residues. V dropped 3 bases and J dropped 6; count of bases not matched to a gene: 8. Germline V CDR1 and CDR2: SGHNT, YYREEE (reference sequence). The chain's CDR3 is CASSSTRGAGEQYF. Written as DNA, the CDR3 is TGTGCCAGCAGCTCAACGCGGGGGGCCGGCGAGCAGTACTTC.

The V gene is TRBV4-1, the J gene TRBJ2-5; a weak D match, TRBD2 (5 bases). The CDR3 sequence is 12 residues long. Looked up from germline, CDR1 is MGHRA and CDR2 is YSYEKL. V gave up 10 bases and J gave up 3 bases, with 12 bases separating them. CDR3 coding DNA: TGCGCCACCGCGGACTGGGAAGAGACCCAGTACTTC. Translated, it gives CATADWEETQYF.

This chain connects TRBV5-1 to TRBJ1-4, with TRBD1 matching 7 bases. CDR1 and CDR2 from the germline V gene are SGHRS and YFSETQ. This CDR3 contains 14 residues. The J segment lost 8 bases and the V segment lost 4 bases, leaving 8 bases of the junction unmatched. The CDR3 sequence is CASSARTGLEKLFF. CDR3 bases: TGCGCCAGCAGCGCACGGACAGGACTGGAAAAACTGTTTTTT.

The CDR3 DNA is TGTGCCAGCAGTCTGTGGGGCCAAGAGACCCAGTACTTC. Amino acids: CASSLWGQETQYF. The genes are TRBV27 and TRBJ2-5; no clear D gene. CDR3 length: 13 residues. Trimming stripped 5 bases from V and 1 base from J, with 8 bases between. Germline V gene data show CDR1 as MNHEY and CDR2 as SMNVEV (reference sequence).

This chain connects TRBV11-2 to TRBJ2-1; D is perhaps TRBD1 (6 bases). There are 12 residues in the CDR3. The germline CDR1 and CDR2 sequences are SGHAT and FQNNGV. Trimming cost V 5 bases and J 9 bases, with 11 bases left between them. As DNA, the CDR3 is TGTGCCAGCAGCCGATTAGGGGGTGAGCAGTTCTTC. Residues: CASSRLGGEQFF.

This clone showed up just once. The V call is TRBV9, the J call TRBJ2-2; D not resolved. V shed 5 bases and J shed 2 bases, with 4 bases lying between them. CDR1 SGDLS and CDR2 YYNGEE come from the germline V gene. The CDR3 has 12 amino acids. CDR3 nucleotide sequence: TGTGCCAGCAGGGGCAACACCGGGGAGCTGTTTTTT. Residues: CASRGNTGELFF.

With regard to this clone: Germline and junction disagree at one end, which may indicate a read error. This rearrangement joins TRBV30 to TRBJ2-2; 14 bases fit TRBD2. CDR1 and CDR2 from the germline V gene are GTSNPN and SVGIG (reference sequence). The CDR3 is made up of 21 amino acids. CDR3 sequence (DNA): TGTGCCTGGAGTCCCTGGGGGAAAGGACTAGCGGGAGGTAAGAAGCACCGGGGAGCTGTTTTT. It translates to CAWSPWGKGLAGGKKHRGAVF.

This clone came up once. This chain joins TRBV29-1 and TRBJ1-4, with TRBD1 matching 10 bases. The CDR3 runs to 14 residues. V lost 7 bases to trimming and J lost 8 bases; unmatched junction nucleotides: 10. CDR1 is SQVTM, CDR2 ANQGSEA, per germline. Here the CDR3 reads CSAGDRGLEEKLFF. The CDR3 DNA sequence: TGCAGCGCGGGGGACAGGGGTCTTGAGGAAAAACTGTTTTTT.

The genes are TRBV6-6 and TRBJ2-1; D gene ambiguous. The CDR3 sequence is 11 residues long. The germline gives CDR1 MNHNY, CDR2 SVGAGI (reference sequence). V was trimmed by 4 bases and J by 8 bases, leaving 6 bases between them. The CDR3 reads CASSSGYEQFF. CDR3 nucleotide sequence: TGTGCCAGCAGTTCTGGGTATGAGCAGTTCTTC.